Shown below are 4 T cell receptor beta chains from a single sample sequenced in a study of neurological immune-mediated disorders. TCRdb called the 5' RACE reads again in MiXCR, with one record for every CDR3 protein. The data hold 40,000 to 55,000 distinct CDR3 sequences, with approximately 3% observed a single time. The sequencing input was PBMCs. The receptors originated from a woman aged 50 to 65 with multiple sclerosis.

This clonotype was counted only a few times. The chain is built from TRBV5-5 and TRBJ1-3; a possible D gene is TRBD1 (5 bases). Trimming cost V 4 bases and J 0 bases, with 17 bases left between them. Germline CDR1 reads SGHKS; CDR2 reads YYEKEE (reference sequence). The CDR3 consists of 17 residues. The CDR3 nucleotides are TGTGCCAGCAGCCAGGGTGGGGCGGCCCGCTCTGGAAACACCATATATTTT. Encoded protein: CASSQGGAARSGNTIYF.

This clonotype appeared many times. This rearrangement joins TRBV20-1 to TRBJ2-1; 8 nucleotides match TRBD1. CDR1 and CDR2 (germline): DFQATT, SNEGSKA (reference sequence). The V segment lost 6 bases and the J segment 8 bases; nucleotides outside the gene matches: 3. The CDR3 runs to 11 residues. The CDR3 loop reads CSANRGYEQFF. The CDR3 DNA reads TGCAGTGCCAACAGGGGGTATGAGCAGTTCTTC.

This clonotype was picked up many times. The chain has TRBV5-1 and TRBJ1-3; 7 bases map to TRBD1. The germline CDR1 and CDR2 sequences are SGHRS and YFSETQ. This CDR3 contains 17 residues. The J segment lost 4 bases and the V segment lost 4 bases, leaving 14 bases of the junction unmatched. The CDR3 loop reads CASSRSLDRTRGNTIYF. The CDR3 DNA reads TGCGCCAGCAGCCGCTCGCTGGACAGGACCCGAGGAAACACCATATATTTT.

The table lists this clonotype with many counts. The chain joins TRBV20-1 to TRBJ2-3, with 14 bases that match TRBD2. CDR1 and CDR2 (germline): DFQATT, SNEGSKA (reference sequence). The CDR3 extends over 18 amino acids. V shed 0 bases and J 1 base; nucleotides not matched to a gene: 6. CDR3 loop: CSARDPGLAGGGTDTQYF. The CDR3 coding sequence is TGCAGTGCTAGAGACCCCGGACTAGCGGGAGGCGGCACAGATACGCAGTATTTT.